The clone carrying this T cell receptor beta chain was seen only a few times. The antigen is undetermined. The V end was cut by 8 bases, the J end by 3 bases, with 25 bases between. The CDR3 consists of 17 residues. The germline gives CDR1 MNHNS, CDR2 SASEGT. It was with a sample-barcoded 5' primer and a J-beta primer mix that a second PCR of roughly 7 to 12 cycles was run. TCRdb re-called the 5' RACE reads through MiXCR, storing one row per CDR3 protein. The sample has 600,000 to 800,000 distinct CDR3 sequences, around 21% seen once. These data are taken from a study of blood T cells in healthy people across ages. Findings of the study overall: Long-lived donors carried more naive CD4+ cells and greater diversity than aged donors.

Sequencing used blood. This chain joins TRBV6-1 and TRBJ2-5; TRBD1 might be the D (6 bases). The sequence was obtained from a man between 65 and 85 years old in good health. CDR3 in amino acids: CASSTNLGALPKETQYF. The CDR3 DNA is TGTGCCAGCTCAACTAACCTGGGGGCTCTGCCGAAAGAGACCCAGTACTTC.